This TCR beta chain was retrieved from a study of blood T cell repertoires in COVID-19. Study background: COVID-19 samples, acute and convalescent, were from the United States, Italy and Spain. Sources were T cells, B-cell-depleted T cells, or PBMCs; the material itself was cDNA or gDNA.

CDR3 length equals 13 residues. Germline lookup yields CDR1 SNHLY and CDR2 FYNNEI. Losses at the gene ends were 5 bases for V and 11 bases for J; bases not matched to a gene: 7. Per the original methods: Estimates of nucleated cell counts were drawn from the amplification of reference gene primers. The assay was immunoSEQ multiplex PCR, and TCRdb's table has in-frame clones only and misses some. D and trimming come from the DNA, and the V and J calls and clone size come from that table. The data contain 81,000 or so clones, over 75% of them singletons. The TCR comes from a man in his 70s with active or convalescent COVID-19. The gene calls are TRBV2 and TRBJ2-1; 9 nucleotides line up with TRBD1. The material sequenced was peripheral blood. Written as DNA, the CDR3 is TGTGCCAGCAGTCTCTGGGGACAGGGCCAGCAGTTCTTC. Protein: CASSLWGQGQQFF.